This passage covers 2 T cell receptor beta chains from one sample sequenced in a study of T cell responses to AZD1222 COVID-19 vaccine. Sequencing was performed with immunoSEQ multiplex PCR; in TCRdb, only in-frame clones are kept and a portion is missing. The repertoire includes 150,000 to 190,000 clones, more than 85% of them detected once, and approximately 6.6% sits in the top ten. The input for sequencing was peripheral blood, taken after recovery from COVID-19. These receptors were obtained from an adult who had recovered from COVID-19.

The chain employs TRBV15 and TRBJ2-2, with TRBD1 as a possible D gene (5 bases). Deletions cut 5 bases from V and 0 bases from J, with 7 bases between. Germline V gene sequence: CDR1 LNHNV, CDR2 YYDKDF (reference sequence). The CDR3 totals 14 residues. The CDR3: CATSAQANTGELFF. The CDR3 coding sequence is TGTGCCACCAGCGCACAGGCGAACACCGGGGAGCTGTTTTTT.

V gene TRBV7-9 combines with J gene TRBJ1-3; 8 bases map to TRBD1. This CDR3 has 15 residues. Germline-derived CDR1 and CDR2 are SEHNR and FQNEAQ (reference sequence). J gave up 0 bases and V 5 bases, and 3 bases lay outside the gene matches. CDR3 loop: CASSHRGASGNTIYF. CDR3 nucleotide sequence: TGTGCCAGCAGCCACAGGGGGGCCTCTGGAAACACCATATATTTT.